The rows below give T cell receptor beta chains drawn from one sample of a study of early T cells in non-severe SARS-CoV-2 infection. Each CDR3 protein is one row after TCRdb ran MiXCR on the 5' RACE reads. The sample has approximately 110,000 distinct CDR3 sequences; 15% are singletons. The sample comprised whole blood. These receptors originate from an adult who was a healthcare worker with PCR-confirmed SARS-CoV-2 infection or an uninfected control (not recorded which). Both conserved end residues are part of each CDR3. D genes are given only for firm matches. Only part of the rows carry a size: once, few, many, or a class if the clone is expanded.

>.|.|TRBV10-3|TRBJ1-2
TGTGCCATCAGTGCTACAACCAGCGTCAGTGGCTACACCTTC
CAISATTSVSGYTF
>.|few|TRBV2|TRBJ1-3
TGTGCCAGCAGCTCCGGTACTGCCGGAAACACCATATATTTT
CASSSGTAGNTIYF
>.|few|TRBV7-3|TRBJ2-2
TGTGCCAGTGAACAGGGGAACACCGGGGAGCTGTTTTTT
CASEQGNTGELFF
>.|few|TRBV29-1|TRBJ1-2
TGCAGCGCCGCCACGAACTATGGCTACACCTTC
CSAATNYGYTF
>.|.|TRBV19|TRBJ2-3
TGTGCCAGTAGTATAGACCCCAGGGCCAGCACAGATACGCAGTATTTT
CASSIDPRASTDTQYF
>.|.|TRBV29-1|TRBJ2-1
TGCAGCCTGGGGAACAATGAGCAGTTCTTC
CSLGNNEQFF
>.|.|TRBV12-5|TRBJ1-1
TGTGCTAGTGGTACCCCTGCGGGGGCGACTGAAGCTTTCTTT
CASGTPAGATEAFF
>TRBD1|many|TRBV7-9|TRBJ2-1
TGTGCCAGCAGCCTACAGGACAGGATAGGTGAGCAGTTCTTC
CASSLQDRIGEQFF
>.|.|TRBV29-1|TRBJ1-1
TGCAGCGTCGTCCGGGACACCCGGCGCACTGAAGCTTTCTTT
CSVVRDTRRTEAFF
>.|.|TRBV2|TRBJ2-7
TGTGCCAGCACAGGTTTGGGGGGGCCCTACGAGCAGTACTTC
CASTGLGGPYEQYF
>TRBD1|.|TRBV7-6|TRBJ1-6
TGTGCCAGCAGCTCGCGGTTACAGGGGGAAGATTCACCCCTCCACTTT
CASSSRLQGEDSPLHF
>TRBD2|many|TRBV7-6|TRBJ2-1
TGTGCCAGCAGCTTAGAAGGGCTAGCGGGGACCCAAAATGAGCAGTTCTTC
CASSLEGLAGTQNEQFF
>TRBD2|many|TRBV9|TRBJ2-5
TGTGCCAGCAGCGTAGCTAGCGGGGGAGGAGAGACCCAGTACTTC
CASSVASGGGETQYF
>TRBD1|few|TRBV19|TRBJ1-5
TGTGCCAGTATGAGGGACAGGGGGCCCAATCAGCCCCAGCATTTT
CASMRDRGPNQPQHF
>.|few|TRBV12-3/TRBV12-4|TRBJ2-6
TGTGCCAGCAGTTTCTCCAGCTCTGGGGCCAACGTCCTGACTTTC
CASSFSSSGANVLTF
>TRBD2|few|TRBV18|TRBJ2-5
TGTGCCAGCTCACCAAGACTAGCTTTCCAAGAGACCCAGTACTTC
CASSPRLAFQETQYF
>.|many|TRBV27|TRBJ2-1
TGTGCCAGCAGTTTATCAGATCCCTCCTACAATGAGCAGTTCTTC
CASSLSDPSYNEQFF
>.|many|TRBV9|TRBJ2-7
TGTGCCAGCAGCGTAGGAGGTAGAGCCCCCTACGAGCAGTACTTC
CASSVGGRAPYEQYF
>.|few|TRBV20-1|TRBJ2-6
TGCAGTGCCAGAACCTCGACAGGAAGTGGGGCCAACGTCCTGACTTTC
CSARTSTGSGANVLTF
>TRBD1|few|TRBV5-4|TRBJ1-1
TGTGCCAGCAGCCCCGAAACAGGGGGGACTGAAGCTTTCTTT
CASSPETGGTEAFF
>TRBD1|.|TRBV30|TRBJ2-3
TGTGCCTGGAGGAGGGACAGGAGAACTTATACGCAGTATTTT
CAWRRDRRTYTQYF
>.|.|TRBV5-1|TRBJ1-1
TGCGCCAGCAGCTTGGACAGGGTCGGGACTGAAGCTTTCTTT
CASSLDRVGTEAFF
>TRBD1|.|TRBV29-1|TRBJ2-7
TGCAGCGTTTCACCGGGACAGGTCGACGCGCAGTACTTC
CSVSPGQVDAQYF
>.|few|TRBV7-2|TRBJ1-6
TGTGCCAGCAGCTTACGGGTAAACAGCTATAATTCACCCCTCCACTTT
CASSLRVNSYNSPLHF
>.|.|TRBV10-3|TRBJ2-2
TGTGCCATCATGAGTATCACCGGGGAGCTGTTTTTT
CAIMSITGELFF
>.|.|TRBV7-8|TRBJ2-7
TGTGCCAGCAGGCGGCGCGGGGTCGACGAGCAGTACTTC
CASRRRGVDEQYF
>TRBD1|.|TRBV5-1|TRBJ1-1
TGCGCCAGCAGCCCAGCGACAGGGGACGGCACTGAAGCTTTCTTT
CASSPATGDGTEAFF
>.|many|TRBV4-1|TRBJ2-7
TGCGCCAGCAGCCATTCCAGGGTTACCTACGAGCAGTACTTC
CASSHSRVTYEQYF
>.|few|TRBV6-2/TRBV6-3|TRBJ2-1
TGTGCCAGCACCGACTACAGGGAGCAGTTCTTC
CASTDYREQFF
>.|few|TRBV29-1|TRBJ1-2
TGCAGCGTTGTGCATTCAGAAGATGGCTACACCTTC
CSVVHSEDGYTF
>.|.|TRBV3-1|TRBJ2-2
TGTGCCAGCAGCCTGGTAGAACGCGGGGAGCTGTTTTTT
CASSLVERGELFF
>TRBD2|.|TRBV18|TRBJ2-3
TGTGCCAGCCTCCCGGGACTAGGGAGTTATCTTCGAAGCACAGATACGCAGTATTTT
CASLPGLGSYLRSTDTQYF
>.|few|TRBV29-1|TRBJ1-1
TGCAGCGTCTGGACTCCTCCGGGGACTGAAGCTTTCTTT
CSVWTPPGTEAFF
>.|few|TRBV5-1|TRBJ1-1
TGCGCCAGCAGCTTGAATCCCGGCAGTAACACTGAAGCTTTCTTT
CASSLNPGSNTEAFF
>.|few|TRBV20-1|TRBJ2-3
TGCAGTGCTAGGGGCGCGGGGGCCCGCACAGATACGCAGTATTTT
CSARGAGARTDTQYF
>.|few|TRBV12-3/TRBV12-4|TRBJ1-2
TGTGCCAGCAGTTTTGGGGGCTTTAGCACTAACTATGGCTACACCTTC
CASSFGGFSTNYGYTF
>.|few|TRBV12-3/TRBV12-4|TRBJ1-1
TGTGCCAGCAGTTGGAGGGGCGGGGGTGAAGCTTTCTTT
CASSWRGGGEAFF
>.|few|TRBV5-1|TRBJ2-7
TGCGCCAGCAGCTTGACTGGACCGGACTACGAGCAGTACTTC
CASSLTGPDYEQYF
>.|.|TRBV7-9|TRBJ2-7
TGTGCCAGCAGCTTAGACAGCATGGGCGAGCAGTACTTC
CASSLDSMGEQYF
>.|.|TRBV4-1|TRBJ2-7
TGCGCCAGCAGCCAAGCGATGACCGGGTCCTTCGGCGAGCAGTACTTC
CASSQAMTGSFGEQYF
>TRBD1|.|TRBV7-9|TRBJ1-1
TGTGCCAGCAGCCGGGACAGGGGTGGATTGGCTTTCTTT
CASSRDRGGLAFF
>.|.|TRBV18|TRBJ1-1
TGTGCCAGCTCACTGGCCGGCGGGGTAGGACTTGTTGGTGAAGCTTTCTTT
CASSLAGGVGLVGEAFF
>.|few|TRBV5-5|TRBJ2-6
TGTGCCAGCAGCTTGGCCCCGACAGGGAGGTCTGGGGCCAACGTCCTGACTTTC
CASSLAPTGRSGANVLTF
>.|few|TRBV12-3/TRBV12-4|TRBJ2-2
TGTGCCAGCCAGGAATTGAACACCGGGGAGCTGTTTTTT
CASQELNTGELFF
>.|few|TRBV11-1|TRBJ2-2
TGTGCCAGCAGCGCGGACAGCGCGAACACCGGGGAGCTGTTTTTT
CASSADSANTGELFF
>.|.|TRBV12-3/TRBV12-4|TRBJ1-2
TGTGCCAGCAGCCGGAGAGTTGGCTACACCTTC
CASSRRVGYTF
>.|few|TRBV7-6|TRBJ2-3
TGTGCCAGCAGCTTGGACACTCCGGCAGATACGCAGTATTTT
CASSLDTPADTQYF
>.|.|TRBV2|TRBJ2-3
TGTGCCAGCAGTGAAACCCGGAGAGATACGCAGTATTTT
CASSETRRDTQYF
>TRBD1|few|TRBV5-6|TRBJ1-3
TGTGCCAGCAGACGTACAGGGGACGCTGGAAACACCATATATTTT
CASRRTGDAGNTIYF